This entry features one TCR beta chain sequence. Its cognate antigen is unknown. The sample belongs to a study of blood T cells in healthy people across ages. For the study at large: The capture of about one barcoded beta molecule per two T cells was achieved by template switching. Study results and limitations: The study could not conclusively compare naive and antigen-experienced cells, given its unsorted PBMCs. Diversity estimates drawn from one million T cells were deemed underestimates. The fall in TCR beta diversity per million T cells was roughly linear with age.

Trimming left V 0 bases short and J 8 bases short, with 16 bases between. In germline, CDR1 is DFQATT, CDR2 SNEGSKA (reference sequence). There are 14 residues in the CDR3. It was with a sample-barcoded 5' primer and a J-beta primer mix that a second PCR of roughly 7 to 12 cycles was run. TCRdb called the 5' RACE reads again in MiXCR, with one record for every CDR3 protein. The sample lists about 730,000 distinct CDR3 sequences, roughly 45% occurring once. The clonotype was recovered from a woman aged 60-75 years in good health. The chain joins TRBV20-1 to TRBJ1-2; D gene uncertain. The sequencing sample was made of blood. This CDR3 reads CSARDQGGARGYTF. The DNA of the CDR3 is TGCAGTGCTAGAGATCAAGGCGGAGCCCGGGGCTACACCTTC.